The clone carrying this T cell receptor beta chain was detected only a few times. Sample-barcoded 5' priming and a J-beta primer mix drove a second PCR of roughly 6 to 12 cycles. One entry per CDR3 protein, called by TCRdb with MiXCR from the 5' RACE reads. The sample gives about 1.8 million distinct CDR3 sequences, roughly 49% of which show up once; approximately 2.1% is in the top ten. The sample is drawn from a study of blood T cells in healthy people across ages. Sequencing input: blood. The receptor was derived from a woman between 40 and 55 years old in good health.

CDR3 loop: CASSTGNSYEQYF. CDR3 nucleotides: TGCGCCAGCTCGACAGGGAACTCCTACGAGCAGTACTTC. V gene TRBV10-2 combines with J gene TRBJ2-7, with 7 bases that match TRBD1. The V gene end was trimmed by 8 bases and the J gene end by 0 bases; junction bases not matched to a gene: 4. The length of the CDR3 is 13 residues. Germline V lookup: CDR1 WSHSY, CDR2 SAAADI.